A single sample gave rise to the 20 T cell receptor beta chains below, sequenced in a study of blood T cell repertoires in COVID-19. Sequencing was performed with immunoSEQ multiplex PCR; in TCRdb, only in-frame clones are kept and a portion is missing. This sample carries nearly 80,000 clones, around 84% of them seen once, and the ten largest clones take roughly 3.5%. The specimen sequenced was peripheral blood. Receptors originate from a man between 50 and 59 years old with acute or convalescent COVID-19.

This clone was counted once. This chain links TRBV7-2 with TRBJ2-5; possibly TRBD1 for D (6 bases). Germline V gene lookup returns CDR1 SGHTA and CDR2 FQGNSA. CDR3 size: 14 residues. V was trimmed by 5 bases and J by 7 bases, leaving 17 bases between them. As DNA, the CDR3 is TGTGCCAGCAGCGTCGGGACATCCTCTGCGACCCAGTACTTC. Its protein product is CASSVGTSSATQYF.

The gene calls are TRBV19 and TRBJ2-5, with 11 bases fitting TRBD1. V shed 0 bases, J shed 1 base, and the junction held 4 bases outside the gene matches. The CDR3 is 17 amino acids. The germline V gene has CDR1 LNHDA and CDR2 SQIVND (reference sequence). Here the CDR3 reads CASSIDTGTGGQETQYF. The CDR3 DNA is TGTGCCAGTAGTATAGATACCGGGACAGGGGGCCAAGAGACCCAGTACTTC.

This clone was picked up one time. The genes are TRBV11-3 and TRBJ2-5, with TRBD2 as a possible D gene (5 bases). There are 13 residues in the CDR3. Looked up from germline, CDR1 is SGHNT and CDR2 is YENEEA. Trimming left V 4 bases short and J 7 bases short, with 13 bases between. The CDR3 sequence is CASSSGGPGTQYF. CDR3 nucleotides: TGTGCCAGCAGCTCGGGCGGGCCGGGGACCCAGTACTTC.

The chain couples TRBV5-1 to TRBJ2-1; 8 bases are a match to TRBD2. V lost 4 bases, J lost 4 bases, and 1 base stayed unmatched. CDR1 is SGHRS, CDR2 YFSETQ, per germline. The CDR3 consists of 13 residues. The CDR3 loop is CASSREGYNEQFF. The CDR3, as DNA: TGCGCCAGCAGCCGGGAGGGATACAATGAGCAGTTCTTC.

The chain recombines TRBV2 with TRBJ1-6, with D maybe TRBD1 (5 bases). Trimming stripped 7 bases from V and 0 bases from J, with 13 bases between. This CDR3 region has 16 residues. From germline, CDR1 is SNHLY and CDR2 FYNNEI. The CDR3 DNA reads TGTGCCAGCACGAGGGACGGGAGCTCCTATAATTCACCCCTCCACTTT. Amino acids: CASTRDGSSYNSPLHF.

The J gene is TRBJ2-7, the V gene TRBV7-2; 7 bases are shared with TRBD2. After removal of 6 bases from V and 1 base from J, the junction contained 6 bases not matched to a gene. Germline V gene data show CDR1 as SGHTA and CDR2 as FQGNSA. This CDR3 comprises 14 residues. CDR3 bases: TGTGCCAGCAGACCGGGACTACATTCCTACGAGCAGTACTTC. Encoded protein: CASRPGLHSYEQYF. Combining the CDR3 with reference TRBV7-2 and TRBJ2-7 gives the whole variable domain GAGVSQSPSNKVTEKGKDVELRCDPISGHTALYWYRQSLGQGLEFLIYFQGNSAPDKSGLPSDRFSAERTGGSVSTLTIQRTQQEDSAVYLCASRPGLHSYEQYFGPGTRLTVT.

CDR3 loop: CASSSPGQDLSNYGYTF. CDR3 bases: TGTGCCAGCAGCTCACCGGGACAGGATCTGTCTAACTATGGCTACACCTTC. This rearrangement joins TRBV5-4 to TRBJ1-2; 8 bases are a match to TRBD1. Germline V lookup: CDR1 SGHNT, CDR2 YYREEE (reference sequence). CDR3 length equals 17 residues. The ends lost 3 bases at V and 0 bases at J; junction bases unmatched: 10.

The rearrangement links TRBV15 to TRBJ1-5, with TRBD1 as a possible D gene (5 bases). V lost 0 bases to trimming and J lost 5 bases, with 20 bases between them. Germline assignment: CDR1 LNHNV and CDR2 YYDKDF (reference sequence). This CDR3 region has 18 residues. CDR3 coding DNA: TGTGCCACCAGCAGAGACCCTGACCCCGACAGCACGTATCAGCCCCAGCATTTT. This translates into CATSRDPDPDSTYQPQHF.

This sequence joins TRBV7-3 and TRBJ1-6; no definite D call. Germline V CDR1 and CDR2: SGHTA, FQGTGA. With 5 bases removed from V and 9 bases from J, the gap between germline ends came to 11 bases. The CDR3 totals 13 residues. CDR3 nucleotide sequence: TGTGCCAGCAGCCGTAACAATGGTTCACCCCTCCACTTT. As protein: CASSRNNGSPLHF. Looking up the rest from reference TRBV7-3 and TRBJ1-6 gives the full variable domain: GAGVSQTPSNKVTEKGKYVELRCDPISGHTALYWYRQSLGQGPEFLIYFQGTGAADDSGLPNDRFFAVRPEGSVSTLKIQRTERGDSAVYLCASSRNNGSPLHFGNGTRLTVT.

The gene calls are TRBV7-9 and TRBJ2-1; 8 nucleotides line up with TRBD2. The CDR3 is 15 residues long. With 2 bases clipped from V and 2 bases from J, the junction kept 2 bases outside the gene matches. CDR1 and CDR2 from the germline V gene are SEHNR and FQNEAQ (reference sequence). CDR3 sequence (DNA): TGTGCCAGCAGCTTACACGGGGGGGCCTACAATGAGCAGTTCTTC. Translation gives CASSLHGGAYNEQFF.

The rearrangement links TRBV28 to TRBJ1-2, with D maybe TRBD1 (6 bases). Per the germline V gene, CDR1 is MDHEN and CDR2 is SYDVKM. V gave up 2 bases and J gave up 4 bases, with 17 bases separating them. This CDR3 has 16 residues. The CDR3 DNA is TGTGCCAGCAGTTTAACATCTAGGGGGGGCGGCTATGGCTACACCTTC. Amino acid sequence: CASSLTSRGGGYGYTF.

Here the CDR3 DNA reads TGTGCCAGCAGCTTGGGGATAGCGGGAGTTGGCGAGCAGTACTTC. Translated, it gives CASSLGIAGVGEQYF. The rearrangement links TRBV11-3 to TRBJ2-7; TRBD2 matches 9 bases. V lost 3 bases and J lost 6; bases outside the gene matches: 9. The CDR3 totals 15 residues. Germline V gives CDR1 SGHNT, CDR2 YENEEA.

The chain is built from TRBV6-1 and TRBJ2-2; D may be TRBD2 (6 bases). V was cut by 3 bases and J by 4 bases, with 9 bases left in between. The CDR3 is made up of 14 amino acids. CDR1 is MNHNS, CDR2 SASEGT, per germline. The DNA for the CDR3 is TGTGCCAGCAGTGATGAGGGAGGCACCGGGGAGCTGTTTTTT. Residues: CASSDEGGTGELFF.

The chain couples TRBV18 to TRBJ1-2, with 8 bases that match TRBD1. The trim removed 4 bases at V and 2 bases at J, leaving 6 bases unmatched. Germline V gene data show CDR1 as KGHSH and CDR2 as LQKENI. The CDR3 contains 15 residues. CDR3 loop: CASSQRQGSNYGYTF. The CDR3 DNA reads as TGTGCCAGCTCACAACGACAGGGGTCGAACTATGGCTACACCTTC.

This sequence joins TRBV3-1 (or the pseudogene TRBV3-2) and TRBJ2-5; D is possibly TRBD2 (5 bases). V was pared by 6 bases and J by 3 bases, with 8 bases between. Germline CDR1 is LGHDT and CDR2 is YNNKEL (reference sequence). This CDR3 has 12 amino acids. CDR3 amino acids: CASSPREETQYF. DNA of the CDR3: TGTGCCAGCAGTCCGCGGGAAGAGACCCAGTACTTC.

This chain connects TRBV7-9 to TRBJ1-5, with 7 bases lining up with TRBD1. The CDR3 is 16 amino acids. Germline lookup yields CDR1 SEHNR and CDR2 FQNEAQ (reference sequence). V dropped 5 bases and J dropped 0; count of bases not matched to a gene: 7. CDR3 in DNA: TGTGCCAGCAGCGCCGGACAGGTCTATAGCAATCAGCCCCAGCATTTT. Translating it yields CASSAGQVYSNQPQHF. Variable domain in full (rest from reference TRBV7-9 and TRBJ1-5): DTGVSQNPRHKITKRGQNVTFRCDPISEHNRLYWYRQTLGQGPEFLTYFQNEAQLEKSRLLSDRFSAERPKGSFSTLEIQRTEQGDSAMYLCASSAGQVYSNQPQHFGDGTRLSIL.

The chain joins TRBV19 to TRBJ1-5; no definite D call. Germline assignment: CDR1 LNHDA and CDR2 SQIVND (reference sequence). V lost 4 bases and J 0 bases, leaving 7 bases between the germline ends. The CDR3 spans 14 residues. The chain's CDR3 is CASSTLFSNQPQHF. The CDR3 coding sequence is TGTGCCAGTAGTACTCTATTTAGCAATCAGCCCCAGCATTTT.

The CDR3 is CASTRLAGLSTDTQYF. The CDR3 nucleotides are TGTGCCAGCACTAGACTAGCGGGCCTAAGCACAGATACGCAGTATTTT. This rearrangement joins TRBV27 to TRBJ2-3; 10 bases line up with TRBD2. V gave up 7 bases and J gave up 0 bases; unmatched junction bases: 7. CDR1 and CDR2 (germline): MNHEY, SMNVEV (reference sequence). The CDR3 length is 16 residues.

This clone was recorded once. This chain connects TRBV29-1 to TRBJ1-4; no reliable D call. The V gene's germline CDR1 is SQVTM and CDR2 ANQGSEA. V lost 3 bases and J 8 bases, leaving 13 bases between the germline ends. The CDR3 runs to 13 residues. CDR3 amino acids: CSVDRGYGEKLFF. The DNA of the CDR3 is TGCAGCGTTGATCGAGGGTACGGGGAAAAACTGTTTTTT.

This chain joins TRBV19 and TRBJ1-6, with D possibly being TRBD1 (5 bases). V was cut by 3 bases and J by 8 bases, with 11 bases left in between. This CDR3 is 14 amino acids long. CDR1 and CDR2 (germline): LNHDA, SQIVND (reference sequence). CDR3 DNA sequence: TGTGCCAGTAGTATCGGGGGGAACGATTCACCCCTCCACTTT. The encoded protein is CASSIGGNDSPLHF.